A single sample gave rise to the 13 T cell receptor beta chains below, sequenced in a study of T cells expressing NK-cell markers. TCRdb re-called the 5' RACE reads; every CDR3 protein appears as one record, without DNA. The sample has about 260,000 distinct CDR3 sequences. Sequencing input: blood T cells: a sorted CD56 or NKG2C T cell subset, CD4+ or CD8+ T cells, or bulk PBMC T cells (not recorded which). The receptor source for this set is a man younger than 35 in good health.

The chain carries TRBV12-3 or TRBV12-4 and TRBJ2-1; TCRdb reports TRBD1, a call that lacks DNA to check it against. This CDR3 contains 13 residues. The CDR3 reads CASSLGQRNEQFF.

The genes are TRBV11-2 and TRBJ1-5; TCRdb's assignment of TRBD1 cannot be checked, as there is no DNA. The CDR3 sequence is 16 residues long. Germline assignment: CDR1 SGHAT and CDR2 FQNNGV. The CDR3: CASSLDPGGSRQPQHF.

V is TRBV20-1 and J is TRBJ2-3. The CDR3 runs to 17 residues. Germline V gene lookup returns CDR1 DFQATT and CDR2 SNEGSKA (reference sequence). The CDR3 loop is CSARDALRTFGADTQYF.

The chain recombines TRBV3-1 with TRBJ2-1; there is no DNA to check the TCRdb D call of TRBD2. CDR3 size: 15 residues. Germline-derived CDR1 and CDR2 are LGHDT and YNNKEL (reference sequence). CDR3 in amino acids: CASSHHPGLAGTKFF.

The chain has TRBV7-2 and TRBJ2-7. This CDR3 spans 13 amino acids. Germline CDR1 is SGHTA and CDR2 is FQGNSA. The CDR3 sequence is CASSLGYSYEQYF.

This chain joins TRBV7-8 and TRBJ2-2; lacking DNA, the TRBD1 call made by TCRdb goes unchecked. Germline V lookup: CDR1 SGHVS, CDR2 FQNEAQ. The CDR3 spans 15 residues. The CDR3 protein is CASSLVGGSAGELFF.

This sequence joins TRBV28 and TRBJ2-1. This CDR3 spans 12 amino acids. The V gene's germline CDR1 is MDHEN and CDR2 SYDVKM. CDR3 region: CASSPKAIEQFF.

CDR3 loop: CASSYSKRDTYTGELFF. The V call is TRBV6-5, the J call TRBJ2-2. Germline V gene sequence: CDR1 MNHEY, CDR2 SVGAGI. The CDR3 is 17 residues long.

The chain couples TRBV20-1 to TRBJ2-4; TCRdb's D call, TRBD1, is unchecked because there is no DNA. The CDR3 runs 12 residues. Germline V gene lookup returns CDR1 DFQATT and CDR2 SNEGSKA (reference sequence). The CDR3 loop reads CSAKTGQVIQYF.

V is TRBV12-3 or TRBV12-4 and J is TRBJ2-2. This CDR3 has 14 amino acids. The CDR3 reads CASNEGFDTGELFF.

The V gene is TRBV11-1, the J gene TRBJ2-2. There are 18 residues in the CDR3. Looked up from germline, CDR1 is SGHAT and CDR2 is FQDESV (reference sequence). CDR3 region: CASSLANRVAGFTGELFF. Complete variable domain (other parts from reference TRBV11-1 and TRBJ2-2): EAEVAQSPRYKITEKSQAVAFWCDPISGHATLYWYRQILGQGPELLVQFQDESVVDDSQLPKDRFSAERLKGVDSTLKIQPAELGDSAMYLCASSLANRVAGFTGELFFGEGSRLTVL.

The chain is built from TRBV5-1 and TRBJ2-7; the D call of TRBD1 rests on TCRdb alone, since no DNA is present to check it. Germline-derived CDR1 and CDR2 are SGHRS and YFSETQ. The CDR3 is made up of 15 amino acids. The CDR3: CASSEGQGTPYEQYF. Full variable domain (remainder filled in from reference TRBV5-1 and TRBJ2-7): KAGVTQTPRYLIKTRGQQVTLSCSPISGHRSVSWYQQTPGQGLQFLFEYFSETQRNKGNFPGRFSGRQFSNSRSEMNVSTLELGDSALYLCASSEGQGTPYEQYFGPGTRLTVT.

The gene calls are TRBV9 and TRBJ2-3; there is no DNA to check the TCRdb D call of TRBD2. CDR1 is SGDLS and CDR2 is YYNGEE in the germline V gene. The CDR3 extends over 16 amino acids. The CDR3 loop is CASSVTSGRGTDTQYF.